This note documents a single T cell receptor (beta chain) sequence. Each CDR3 protein is one row after TCRdb ran MiXCR on the 5' RACE reads. The sample has approximately 130,000 distinct CDR3 sequences; nearly 15% are singletons. This record comes from a study of T cells after yellow fever vaccination. Study at large: Where fractions had low cell numbers, libraries were prepared from them with the SMART-Seq v4 Ultra Low Input RNA kit.

The CDR3 length is 18 residues. CDR1 and CDR2 (germline): MNHEY, SVGAGI. V lost 6 bases to trimming and J lost 2 bases; unmatched junction nucleotides: 15. V and J are TRBV6-5 and TRBJ1-3; 8 nucleotides line up with TRBD1. Sample: CD8+ T cells sorted from PBMCs, taken 5 days after the yellow fever booster vaccination. The sequence came from a man in his late teens or twenties who received the YFV17D yellow fever vaccine. DNA for the CDR3: TGTGCCAGCAGCCATCCCCAGGGGGCAGGTTTCGCTGGAAACACCATATATTTT. This translates into CASSHPQGAGFAGNTIYF.